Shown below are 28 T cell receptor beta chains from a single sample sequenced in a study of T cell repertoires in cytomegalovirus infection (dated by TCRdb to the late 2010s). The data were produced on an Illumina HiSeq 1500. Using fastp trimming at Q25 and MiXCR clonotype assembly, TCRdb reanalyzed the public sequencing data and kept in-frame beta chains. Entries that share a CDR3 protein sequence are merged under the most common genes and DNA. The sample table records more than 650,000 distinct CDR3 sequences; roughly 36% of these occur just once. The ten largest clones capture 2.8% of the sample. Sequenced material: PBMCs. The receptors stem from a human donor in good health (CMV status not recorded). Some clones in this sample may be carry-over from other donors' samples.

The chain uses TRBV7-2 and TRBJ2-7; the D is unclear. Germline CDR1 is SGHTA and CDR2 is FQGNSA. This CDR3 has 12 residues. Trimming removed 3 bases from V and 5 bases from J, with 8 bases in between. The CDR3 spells CASSFFPDEQYF. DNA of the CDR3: TGTGCCAGCAGCTTTTTCCCCGACGAGCAGTACTTC.

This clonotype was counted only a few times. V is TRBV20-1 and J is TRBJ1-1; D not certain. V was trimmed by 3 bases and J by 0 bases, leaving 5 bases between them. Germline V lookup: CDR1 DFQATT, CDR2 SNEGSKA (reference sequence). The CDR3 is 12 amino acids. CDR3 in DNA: TGCAGTGCTAGGGTTTTGAACACTGAAGCTTTCTTT. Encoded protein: CSARVLNTEAFF.

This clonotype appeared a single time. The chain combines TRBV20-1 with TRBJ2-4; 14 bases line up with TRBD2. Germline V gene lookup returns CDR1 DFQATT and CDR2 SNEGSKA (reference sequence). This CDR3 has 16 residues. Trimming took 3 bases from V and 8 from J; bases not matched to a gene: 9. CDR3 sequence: CSASGLAGGGVDIQYF. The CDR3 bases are TGCAGTGCTAGCGGACTAGCGGGAGGAGGAGTGGACATTCAGTACTTC.

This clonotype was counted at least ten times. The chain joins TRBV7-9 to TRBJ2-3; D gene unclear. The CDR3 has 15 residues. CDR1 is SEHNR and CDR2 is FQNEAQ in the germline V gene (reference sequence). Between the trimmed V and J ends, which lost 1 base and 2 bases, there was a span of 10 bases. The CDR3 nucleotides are TGTGCCAGCAGCTTAGTCTCTGGGATCACAGATACGCAGTATTTT. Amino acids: CASSLVSGITDTQYF.

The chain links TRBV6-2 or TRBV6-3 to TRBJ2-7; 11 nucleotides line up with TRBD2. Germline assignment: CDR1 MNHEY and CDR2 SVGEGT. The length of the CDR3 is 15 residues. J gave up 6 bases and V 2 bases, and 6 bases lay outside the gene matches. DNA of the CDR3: TGTGCCAGCAGTTACGGTGCTAGCGGGAGGTCCGAGCAGTACTTC. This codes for CASSYGASGRSEQYF.

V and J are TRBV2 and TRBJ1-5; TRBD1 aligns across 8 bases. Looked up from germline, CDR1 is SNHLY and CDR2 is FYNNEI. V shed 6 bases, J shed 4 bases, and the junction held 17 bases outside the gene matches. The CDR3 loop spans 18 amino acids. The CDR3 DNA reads TGTGCCAGCAGCAGGGGGCACGGGGAGGGGACAAAAAATCAGCCCCAGCATTTT. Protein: CASSRGHGEGTKNQPQHF.

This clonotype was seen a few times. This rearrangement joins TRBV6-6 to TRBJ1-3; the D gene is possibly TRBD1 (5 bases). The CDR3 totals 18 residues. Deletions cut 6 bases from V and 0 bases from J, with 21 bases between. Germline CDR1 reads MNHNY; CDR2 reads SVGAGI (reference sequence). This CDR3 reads CASSHLGVDASSGNTIYF. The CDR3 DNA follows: TGTGCCAGCAGCCACCTAGGGGTCGACGCGAGCTCTGGAAACACCATATATTTT.

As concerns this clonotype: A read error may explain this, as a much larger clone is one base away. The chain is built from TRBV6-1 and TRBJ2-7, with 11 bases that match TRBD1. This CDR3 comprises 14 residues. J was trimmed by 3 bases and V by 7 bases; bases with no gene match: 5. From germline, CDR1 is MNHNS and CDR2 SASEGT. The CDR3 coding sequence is TGTGCCAGCACCGCCGGGACAGGGGGCTACGAGCAGTACTTC. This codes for CASTAGTGGYEQYF.

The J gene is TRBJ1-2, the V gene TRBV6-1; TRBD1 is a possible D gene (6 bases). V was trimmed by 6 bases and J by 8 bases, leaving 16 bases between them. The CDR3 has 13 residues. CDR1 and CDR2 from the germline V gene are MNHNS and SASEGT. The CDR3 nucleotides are TGTGCCAGCAGCGCCTCAACAGGGTACGGCTACACCTTC. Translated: CASSASTGYGYTF.

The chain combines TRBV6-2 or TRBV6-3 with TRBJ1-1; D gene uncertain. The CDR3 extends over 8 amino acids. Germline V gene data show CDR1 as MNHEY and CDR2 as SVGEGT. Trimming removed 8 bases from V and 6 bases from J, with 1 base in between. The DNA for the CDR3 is TGTGCCAGCCCTGAAGCTTTCTTT. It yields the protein CASPEAFF.

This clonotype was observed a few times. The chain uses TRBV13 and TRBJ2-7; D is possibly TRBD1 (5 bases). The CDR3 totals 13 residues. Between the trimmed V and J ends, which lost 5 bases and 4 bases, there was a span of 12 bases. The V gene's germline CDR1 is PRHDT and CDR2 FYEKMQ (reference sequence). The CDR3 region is CASSPHDRYEQYF. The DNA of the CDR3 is TGTGCCAGCAGCCCGCACGACAGATACGAGCAGTACTTC.

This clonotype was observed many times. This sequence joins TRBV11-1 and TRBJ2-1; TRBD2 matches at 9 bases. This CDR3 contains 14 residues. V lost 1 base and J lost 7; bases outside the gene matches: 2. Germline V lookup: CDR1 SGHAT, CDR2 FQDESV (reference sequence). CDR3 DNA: TGTGCCAGCAGCTTAGGGACTAGCGTGAATGAGCAGTTCTTC. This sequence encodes CASSLGTSVNEQFF. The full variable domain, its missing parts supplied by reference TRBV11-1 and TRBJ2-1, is EAEVAQSPRYKITEKSQAVAFWCDPISGHATLYWYRQILGQGPELLVQFQDESVVDDSQLPKDRFSAERLKGVDSTLKIQPAELGDSAMYLCASSLGTSVNEQFFGPGTRLTVL.

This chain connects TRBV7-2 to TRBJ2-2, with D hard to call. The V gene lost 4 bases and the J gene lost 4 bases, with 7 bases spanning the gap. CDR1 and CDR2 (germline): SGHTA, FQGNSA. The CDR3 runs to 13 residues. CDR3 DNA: TGTGCCAGCAGCTCGGCCCTCACCGGGGAGCTGTTTTTT. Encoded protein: CASSSALTGELFF. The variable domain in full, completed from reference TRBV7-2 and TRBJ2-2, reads GAGVSQSPSNKVTEKGKDVELRCDPISGHTALYWYRQSLGQGLEFLIYFQGNSAPDKSGLPSDRFSAERTGGSVSTLTIQRTQQEDSAVYLCASSSALTGELFFGEGSRLTVL.

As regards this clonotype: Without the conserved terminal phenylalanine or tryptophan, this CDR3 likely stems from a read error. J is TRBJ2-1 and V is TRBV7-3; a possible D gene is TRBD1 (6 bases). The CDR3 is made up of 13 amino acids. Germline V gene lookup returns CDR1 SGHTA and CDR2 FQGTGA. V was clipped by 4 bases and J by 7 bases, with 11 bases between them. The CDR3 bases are TGTGCCAGCAGCTCCGGACAGCTGAATGAGCAGTTCTGC. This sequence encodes CASSSGQLNEQFC.

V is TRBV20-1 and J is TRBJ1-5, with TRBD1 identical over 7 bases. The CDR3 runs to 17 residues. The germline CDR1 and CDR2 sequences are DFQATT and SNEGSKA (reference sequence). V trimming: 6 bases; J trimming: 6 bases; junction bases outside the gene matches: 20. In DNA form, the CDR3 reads TGCAGTGCCACCCTCCCCGGGACAGCTACTATATTTCAGCCCCAGCATTTT. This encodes CSATLPGTATIFQPQHF.

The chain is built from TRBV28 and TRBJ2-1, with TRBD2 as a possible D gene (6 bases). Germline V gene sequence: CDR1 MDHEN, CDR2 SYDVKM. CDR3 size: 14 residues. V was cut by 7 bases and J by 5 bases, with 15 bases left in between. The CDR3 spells CASNLGLGDNEQFF. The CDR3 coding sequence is TGTGCCAGCAACTTGGGACTGGGAGACAATGAGCAGTTCTTC.

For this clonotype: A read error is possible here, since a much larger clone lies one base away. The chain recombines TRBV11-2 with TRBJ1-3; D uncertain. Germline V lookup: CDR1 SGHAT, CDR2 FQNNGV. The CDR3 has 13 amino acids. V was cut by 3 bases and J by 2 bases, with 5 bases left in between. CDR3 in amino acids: CASSFRAGNTIYF. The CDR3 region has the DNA TGTGCCAGCAGCTTTCGGGCTGGAAACACCATATATTTT.

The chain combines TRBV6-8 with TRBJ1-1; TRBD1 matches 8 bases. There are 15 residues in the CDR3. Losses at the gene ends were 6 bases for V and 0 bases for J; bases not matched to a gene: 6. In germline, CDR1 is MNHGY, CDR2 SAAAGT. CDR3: CASRGQAFMNTEAFF. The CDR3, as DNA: TGTGCCAGCAGGGGACAGGCGTTCATGAACACTGAAGCTTTCTTT.

The CDR3, as DNA: TGTGCCAGCAGTTACTCATCCAGGAACGAGCAGTACTTC. It encodes CASSYSSRNEQYF. This sequence joins TRBV6-2 or TRBV6-3 and TRBJ2-7; D gene uncertain. Germline CDR1 and CDR2: MNHEY and SVGEGT. With 0 bases removed from V and 5 bases from J, the gap between germline ends came to 8 bases. CDR3 size: 13 residues.

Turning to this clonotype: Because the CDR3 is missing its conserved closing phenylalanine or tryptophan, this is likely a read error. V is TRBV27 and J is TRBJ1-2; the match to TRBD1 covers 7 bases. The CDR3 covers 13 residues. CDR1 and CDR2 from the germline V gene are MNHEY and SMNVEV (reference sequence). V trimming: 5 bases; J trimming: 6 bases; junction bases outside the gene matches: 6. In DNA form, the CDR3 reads TGTGCCAGCAGTGTAGGGGGCGCCGATGGCTACACCTTA. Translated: CASSVGGADGYTL.

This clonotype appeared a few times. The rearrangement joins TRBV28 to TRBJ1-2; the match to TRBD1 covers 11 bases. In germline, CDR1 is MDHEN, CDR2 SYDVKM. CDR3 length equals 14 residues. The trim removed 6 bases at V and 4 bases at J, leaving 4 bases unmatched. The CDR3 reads CASSGTGGTYGYTF. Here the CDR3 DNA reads TGTGCCAGCAGCGGGACAGGGGGAACCTATGGCTACACCTTC.

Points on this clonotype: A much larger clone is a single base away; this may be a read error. This CDR3 reads CARSSPSRQPQHF. The CDR3 DNA sequence: TGTGCCAGAAGTTCTCCCTCACGTCAGCCCCAGCATTTT. The V and J genes are TRBV7-2 and TRBJ1-5; no clear D gene. Germline loops: CDR1 SGHTA, CDR2 FQGNSA. This CDR3 has 13 residues. Trimming removed 9 bases from V and 6 bases from J, with 15 bases in between.

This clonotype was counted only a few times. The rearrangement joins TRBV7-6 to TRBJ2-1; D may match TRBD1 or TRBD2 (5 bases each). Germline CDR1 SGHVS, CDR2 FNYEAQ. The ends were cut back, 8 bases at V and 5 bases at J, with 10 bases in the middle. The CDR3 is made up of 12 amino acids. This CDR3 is CASGGSDNEQFF. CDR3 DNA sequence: TGTGCCAGCGGGGGTTCGGACAATGAGCAGTTCTTC. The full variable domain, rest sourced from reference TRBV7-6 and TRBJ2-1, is GAGVSQSPRYKVTKRGQDVALRCDPISGHVSLYWYRQALGQGPEFLTYFNYEAQQDKSGLPNDRFSAERPEGSISTLTIQRTEQRDSAMYRCASGGSDNEQFFGPGTRLTVL.

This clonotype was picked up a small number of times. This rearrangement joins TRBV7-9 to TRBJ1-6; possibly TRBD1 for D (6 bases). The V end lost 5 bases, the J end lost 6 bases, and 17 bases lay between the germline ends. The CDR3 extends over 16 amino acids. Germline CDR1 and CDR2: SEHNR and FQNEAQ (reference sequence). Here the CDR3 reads CASSPDRLGPNSPLHF. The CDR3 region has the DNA TGTGCCAGCAGCCCTGACAGGTTAGGGCCTAATTCACCCCTCCACTTT.

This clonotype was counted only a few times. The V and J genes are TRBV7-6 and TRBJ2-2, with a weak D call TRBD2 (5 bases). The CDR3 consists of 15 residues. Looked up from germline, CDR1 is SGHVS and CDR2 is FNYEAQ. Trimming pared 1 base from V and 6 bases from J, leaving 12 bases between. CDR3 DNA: TGTGCCAGCAGCTTAGGGGCTAGCTCCGCCGGGGAGCTGTTTTTT. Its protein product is CASSLGASSAGELFF.

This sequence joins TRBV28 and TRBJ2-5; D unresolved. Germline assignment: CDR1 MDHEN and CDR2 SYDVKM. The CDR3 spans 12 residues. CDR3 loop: CGTVTLQETQYF. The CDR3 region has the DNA TGTGGAACCGTGACGTTGCAAGAGACCCAGTACTTC.

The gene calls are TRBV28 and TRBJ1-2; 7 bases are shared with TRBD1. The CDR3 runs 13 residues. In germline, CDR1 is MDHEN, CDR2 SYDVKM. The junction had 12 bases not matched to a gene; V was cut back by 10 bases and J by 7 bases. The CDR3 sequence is CAIVFKTGTGYTF. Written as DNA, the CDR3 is TGTGCCATCGTTTTCAAGACAGGGACTGGCTACACCTTC.

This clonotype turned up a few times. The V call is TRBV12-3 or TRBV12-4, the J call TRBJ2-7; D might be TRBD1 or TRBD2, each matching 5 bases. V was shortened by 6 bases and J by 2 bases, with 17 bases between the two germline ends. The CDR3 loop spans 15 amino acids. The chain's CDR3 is CASSPPGRDPYEQYF. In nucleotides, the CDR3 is TGTGCCAGCAGCCCACCGGGACGGGATCCCTACGAGCAGTACTTC.